Below are 9 T cell receptor beta chains sequenced from a single sample in a study of blood T cell repertoires in COVID-19. The method was immunoSEQ multiplex PCR; TCRdb's version includes in-frame clones alone and lacks a portion of them. The table lists roughly 190,000 clones, 80% to 85% of them singletons, with about 20% in the top ten. Sequencing was done on a sample of peripheral blood. These receptors were taken from a human donor in a cohort sampled during active COVID-19.

The chain combines TRBV5-1 with TRBJ2-1, with D possibly being TRBD2 (5 bases). V was cut by 4 bases and J by 5 bases, with 13 bases left in between. Germline V gene lookup returns CDR1 SGHRS and CDR2 YFSETQ. The CDR3 has 14 residues. The CDR3 protein is CASSPSPGDNEQFF. The CDR3 bases are TGCGCCAGCAGCCCAAGCCCCGGGGACAATGAGCAGTTCTTC.

The genes are TRBV19 and TRBJ1-5, with D unclear. Germline CDR1 and CDR2: LNHDA and SQIVND (reference sequence). V lost 9 bases, J lost 3 bases, and 18 bases lay in between. This CDR3 is built from 15 residues. The CDR3 DNA sequence: TGTGCCAGCCTAGCGTCTGGAAAATTCAATCAGCCCCAGCATTTT. Encoded protein: CASLASGKFNQPQHF.

The chain joins TRBV7-2 to TRBJ2-3, with 8 bases identical to TRBD2. V gave up 5 bases and J gave up 4 bases; unmatched junction bases: 8. The germline V gene encodes CDR1 SGHTA and CDR2 FQGNSA. This CDR3 is built from 15 residues. The CDR3 is CASSHRREGADTQYF. CDR3 nucleotide sequence: TGTGCCAGCAGCCACAGACGGGAGGGGGCAGATACGCAGTATTTT. Using reference TRBV7-2 and TRBJ2-3 for the parts outside the CDR3, the full variable domain is GAGVSQSPSNKVTEKGKDVELRCDPISGHTALYWYRQSLGQGLEFLIYFQGNSAPDKSGLPSDRFSAERTGGSVSTLTIQRTQQEDSAVYLCASSHRREGADTQYFGPGTRLTVL.

The chain uses TRBV13 and TRBJ2-1; D might be TRBD1 (6 bases). Between the trimmed V and J ends, which lost 4 bases and 7 bases, there was a span of 20 bases. The CDR3 length is 16 residues. The germline V gene has CDR1 PRHDT and CDR2 FYEKMQ (reference sequence). CDR3 sequence reads: CASSSLNWDTLNEQFF. The CDR3 nucleotides are TGTGCCAGCAGCTCCCTAAACTGGGACACTCTTAATGAGCAGTTCTTC.

J is TRBJ2-1 and V is TRBV3-1 (or the pseudogene TRBV3-2); D not resolved. Germline V lookup: CDR1 LGHDT, CDR2 YNNKEL (reference sequence). The CDR3 is made up of 15 amino acids. V was pared by 0 bases and J by 0 bases, with 6 bases between. The CDR3 region has the DNA TGTGCCAGCAGCCAAGACTCCCCCTCCTACAATGAGCAGTTCTTC. Encoded protein: CASSQDSPSYNEQFF.

This clone was seen a handful of times. J is TRBJ2-2 and V is TRBV6-5; D unresolved. Germline V gives CDR1 MNHEY, CDR2 SVGAGI. This CDR3 is 14 amino acids long. V gave up 3 bases and J gave up 10 bases, with 15 bases separating them. Here the CDR3 DNA reads TGTGCCAGCAGTTATGAGTCAGGCGAACAGGAGCTGTTTTTT. It codes for CASSYESGEQELFF.

This clone appeared a single time. The chain joins TRBV2 to TRBJ2-3; weak D call: TRBD1 (6 bases). Deletions cut 9 bases from V and 5 bases from J, with 12 bases between. Germline CDR1 SNHLY, CDR2 FYNNEI. The CDR3 has 12 amino acids. This CDR3 is CARMDSGDTQYF. The CDR3 DNA follows: TGTGCCAGGATGGACAGCGGAGATACGCAGTATTTT.

This clone has a single count. The chain recombines TRBV20-1 with TRBJ1-2; the D gene is possibly TRBD1 (5 bases). CDR1 DFQATT and CDR2 SNEGSKA come from the germline V gene (reference sequence). The CDR3 runs 13 residues. Trimming removed 3 bases at V and 7 bases at J, with 15 bases between. In DNA, the CDR3 is TGCAGTGCTAGTATAACTCGGGGGGGTGGCTACACCTTC. Amino acid sequence: CSASITRGGGYTF.

This clone appeared a few times. CDR3 nucleotide sequence: TGTGCCACCAGTGACCCGGACAGGGTCTCCGGCTACACCTTC. It translates to CATSDPDRVSGYTF. V and J are TRBV24-1 and TRBJ1-2, with TRBD1 identical over 8 bases. The length of the CDR3 is 14 residues. Germline V gives CDR1 KGHDR, CDR2 SFDVKD. The V segment lost 4 bases and the J segment 8 bases; nucleotides outside the gene matches: 8.